This TCR beta chain emerged from a study of T cells in Graves' hyperthyroidism and ophthalmopathy. Study-wide findings and caveats: Researchers found most expanded thyroid clonotypes above 0.001 in blood as well.

Germline assignment: CDR1 DFQATT and CDR2 SNEGSKA (reference sequence). CDR3 length: 14 amino acids. V was shortened by 4 bases and J by 4 bases, with 13 bases between the two germline ends. RNA transcripts gave rise to amplified TCR beta CDR3 regions. The HTBI primer set served for first-round RT-PCR of the TCR CDR3. MiXCR, applied by TCRdb to the multiplex PCR reads, yields one record per CDR3 protein. The repertoire holds roughly 380,000 distinct CDR3 sequences, with 15% to 20% as singletons. PBMCs were sourced from 9 to 10 ml fresh peripheral blood. Concerning this clonotype itself: Its antigen is not identified.

The clonotype originates from a woman between 40 and 50 years old with Graves' ophthalmopathy. The material sequenced was blood. The genes are TRBV20-1 and TRBJ2-2; D possibly uses TRBD1 or TRBD2 (5 bases each). The CDR3 sequence is CSATGTLGTGELFF. The CDR3 DNA reads TGCAGTGCTACCGGGACCCTTGGCACCGGGGAGCTGTTTTTT.